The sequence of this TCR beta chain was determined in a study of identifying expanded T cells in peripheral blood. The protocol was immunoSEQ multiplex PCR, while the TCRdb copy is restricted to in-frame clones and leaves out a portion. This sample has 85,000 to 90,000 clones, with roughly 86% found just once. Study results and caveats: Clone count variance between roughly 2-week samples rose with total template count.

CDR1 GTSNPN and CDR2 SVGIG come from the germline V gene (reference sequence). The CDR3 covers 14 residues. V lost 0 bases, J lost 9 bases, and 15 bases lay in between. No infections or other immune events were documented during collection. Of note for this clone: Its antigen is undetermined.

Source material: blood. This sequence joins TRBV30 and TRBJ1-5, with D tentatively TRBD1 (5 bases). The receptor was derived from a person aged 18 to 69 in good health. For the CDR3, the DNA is TGTGCCTGGAGTGTAGGGACCTCCGGGACGCCCCAGCATTTT. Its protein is CAWSVGTSGTPQHF.